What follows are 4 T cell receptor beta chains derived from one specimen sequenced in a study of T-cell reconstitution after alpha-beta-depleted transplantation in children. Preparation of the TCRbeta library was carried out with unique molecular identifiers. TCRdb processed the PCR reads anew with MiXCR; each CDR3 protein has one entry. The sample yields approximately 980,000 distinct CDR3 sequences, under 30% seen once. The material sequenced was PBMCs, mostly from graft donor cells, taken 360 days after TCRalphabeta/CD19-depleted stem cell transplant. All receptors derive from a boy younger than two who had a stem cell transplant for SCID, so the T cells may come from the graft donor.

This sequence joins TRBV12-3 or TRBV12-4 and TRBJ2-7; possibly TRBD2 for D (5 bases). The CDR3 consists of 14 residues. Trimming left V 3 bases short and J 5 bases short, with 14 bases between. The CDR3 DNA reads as TGTGCCAGCAGTTTCGAGACCACGAGGGACGAGCAGTACTTC. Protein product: CASSFETTRDEQYF.

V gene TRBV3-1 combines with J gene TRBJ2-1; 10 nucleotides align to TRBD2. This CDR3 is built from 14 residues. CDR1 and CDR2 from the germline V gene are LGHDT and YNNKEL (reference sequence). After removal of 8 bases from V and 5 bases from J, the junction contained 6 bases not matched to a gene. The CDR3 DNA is TGTGCCAGCCGCCCCACTAGCGGGGACAATGAGCAGTTCTTC. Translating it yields CASRPTSGDNEQFF.

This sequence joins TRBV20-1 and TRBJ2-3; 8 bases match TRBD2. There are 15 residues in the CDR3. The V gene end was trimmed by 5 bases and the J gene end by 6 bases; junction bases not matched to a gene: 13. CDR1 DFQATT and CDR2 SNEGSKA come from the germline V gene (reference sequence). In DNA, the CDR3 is TGCAGTGCTCCTCCCGGGACTAGGGATATCGATACGCAGTATTTT. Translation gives CSAPPGTRDIDTQYF.

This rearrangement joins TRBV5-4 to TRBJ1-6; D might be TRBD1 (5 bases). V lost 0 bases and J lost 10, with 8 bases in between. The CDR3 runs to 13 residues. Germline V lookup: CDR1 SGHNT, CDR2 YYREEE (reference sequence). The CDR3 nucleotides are TGTGCCAGCAGCTTGGTAACAGGATCACCCCTCCACTTT. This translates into CASSLVTGSPLHF.